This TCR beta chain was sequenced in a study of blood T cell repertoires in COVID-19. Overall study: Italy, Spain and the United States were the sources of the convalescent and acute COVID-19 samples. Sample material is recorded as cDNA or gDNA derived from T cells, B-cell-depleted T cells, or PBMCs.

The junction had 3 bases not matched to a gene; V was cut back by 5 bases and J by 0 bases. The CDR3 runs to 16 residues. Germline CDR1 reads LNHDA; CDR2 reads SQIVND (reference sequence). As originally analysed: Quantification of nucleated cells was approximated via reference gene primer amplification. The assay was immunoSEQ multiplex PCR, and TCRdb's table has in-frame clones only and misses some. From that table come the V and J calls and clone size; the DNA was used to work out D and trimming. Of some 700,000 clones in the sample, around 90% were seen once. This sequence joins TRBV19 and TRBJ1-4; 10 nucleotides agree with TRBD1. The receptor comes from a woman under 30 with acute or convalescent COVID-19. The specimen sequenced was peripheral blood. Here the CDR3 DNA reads TGTGCCAGTAGTCCTGGACAGGGGGCAACTAATGAAAAACTGTTTTTT. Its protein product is CASSPGQGATNEKLFF.